This T cell receptor beta chain stems from a study of tissue T cells after allogeneic stem cell transplantation. The CDR3 consists of 13 residues. Germline CDR1 is LGHNA and CDR2 is YSLEER. Deletions cut 0 bases from V and 12 bases from J, with 12 bases between. Method: immunoSEQ multiplex PCR; TCRdb's copy keeps in-frame clones and lacks some. This sample has 5,000 to 6,500 clones, with about 64% found just once. This material consisted of duodenum tissue, taken at autopsy. This chain joins TRBV4-3 and TRBJ2-1; D is unresolved. This clonotype originated in a woman aged 18-49 years with breast cancer. CDR3 sequence (DNA): TGCGCCAGCAGCCAAGATAGGGAAAGTGGGCAGTTCTTC. Translated, it gives CASSQDRESGQFF.